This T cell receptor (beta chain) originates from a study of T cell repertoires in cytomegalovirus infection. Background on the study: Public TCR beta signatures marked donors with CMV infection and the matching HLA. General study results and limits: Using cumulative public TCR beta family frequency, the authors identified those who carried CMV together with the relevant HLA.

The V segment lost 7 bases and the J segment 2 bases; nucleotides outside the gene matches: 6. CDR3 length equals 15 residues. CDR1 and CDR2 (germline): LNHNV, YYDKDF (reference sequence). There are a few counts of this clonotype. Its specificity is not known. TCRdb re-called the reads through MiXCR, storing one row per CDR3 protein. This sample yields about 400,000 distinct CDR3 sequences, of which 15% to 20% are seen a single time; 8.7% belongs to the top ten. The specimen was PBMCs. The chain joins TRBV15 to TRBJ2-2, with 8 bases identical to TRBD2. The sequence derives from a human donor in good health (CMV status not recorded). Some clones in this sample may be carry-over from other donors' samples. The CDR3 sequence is CATTPGGLNTGELFF. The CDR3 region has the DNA TGTGCCACCACACCGGGGGGGCTAAACACCGGGGAGCTGTTTTTT.